This TCR beta chain was profiled in a study of identical twins. V was clipped by 0 bases and J by 1 base; unmatched bases: 9. The CDR3 runs to 16 residues. The V gene's germline CDR1 is DFQATT and CDR2 SNEGSKA (reference sequence). MiXCR, applied by TCRdb to the 5' RACE reads, yields one record per CDR3 protein. The data show more than 600,000 distinct CDR3 sequences, with around a sixth seen just once and about an eighth held by the top ten. The data also belong to a second study, concerning T cells expressing NK-cell markers.

V and J are TRBV20-1 and TRBJ2-7; 7 bases align to TRBD2. Sample: PBMCs. The clonotype comes from a woman aged 18 to 35 in good health. The CDR3: CSARDQATSWSYEQYF. CDR3 in DNA: TGCAGTGCTAGAGATCAGGCGACTAGCTGGTCCTACGAGCAGTACTTC.